The subject of this entry is one T cell receptor beta chain. What this receptor recognizes is not known. One base away there is no much larger clone; base qualities are not given. The data belong to a study of blood T cell repertoires in COVID-19 (dated by TCRdb to 2019 to 2021). For context, the study as a whole: Collaborator samples came from the United States, Italy and Spain and covered acute and convalescent phases of COVID-19. The prospective study material was composed of cDNA or gDNA derived from T cells, B-cell-depleted T cells, or PBMCs. Subjects who had been exposed to COVID-19, were actively infected with it, or had recovered from it provided the deeply sampled blood TCRbeta repertoires that made up the dataset. The repertoires were released in a freely available public database meant as a resource for research on the immune response to SARS-CoV-2. Samples were obtained from the ongoing ImmuneRACE study (first 160 participants) and from 1,254 subjects provided by 6 global collaborators. A de-identified subject ID, COVID-19 status, age in years and sex were almost always included in the sample metadata. Where available, HLA class I and class II types were obtained from metadata supplied by the sample provider rather than from assay-based typing. Results the study describes overall, beyond this receptor: How much clinical and demographic metadata was included differed by source and by participant, and the metadata was provided uncurated.

V is pared back by 7 bases and J by 5 bases, with 12 bases lying between the germline termini. From the germline V gene, CDR1 is SGHTA and CDR2 is FQGNSA. CDR3 length: 13 amino acids, cysteine to phenylalanine. Only the CDR3 part of the read is kept: 39 bases, read in frame from the first base. TCRbeta CDR3 regions were amplified from genomic DNA using the immunoSEQ Assay, a bias-controlled multiplex PCR. For the original study's pipeline: Within the assay, amplification of reference gene primers was used to estimate how many nucleated cells each sample contained. To quantify the absolute abundance of each unique TCRbeta CDR3 rearrangement, sequence reads were collapsed and filtered. For each sample, productive Simpson clonality was calculated as the square root of Simpson's diversity index across productive rearrangements. TCRdb stores this immuneACCESS table with in-frame sequences only. Part of the clones is absent; in the studies checked, under half of the shortfall reflects unresolved V genes, and no reason is known for the rest. V and J calls plus clone size are reproduced from that table; the DNA served to infer D and trimming. This sample comprises about 320,000 clones, around 90% of them detected only once. Of the sample, around 4.8% is held by the ten largest clones.

Enrolling through a virtual design, the prospective study's participants ranged in age from roughly 18 to 89 years and lived across roughly 24 United States geographic areas. Cohort assignment in the prospective study relied on participant-reported clinical history from a screening survey and a study questionnaire. ImmuneRACE Cohort 3 recovered participants were defined by two consecutive negative NP/OP PCR tests, healthcare professional clearance, or symptom resolution. Each participant in the prospective study had whole blood, serum and a nasopharyngeal or oropharyngeal swab collected by mobile phlebotomists. Over a roughly 2-month period, participants in the prospective study had the option of providing additional blood draws and questionnaires. Before DNA extraction, prospective study blood samples were shipped either frozen or at room temperature.

The TCR sequence derives from a man aged 60 to 75 who had recovered from COVID-19. This receptor chain uses TRBV7-2 and TRBJ2-1, with TRBD2 as a weak D call on 6 bases. The sequencing input was PBMCs or T cells enriched from blood (not recorded which). At the DNA level, the sequence is TGTGCCAGCATCCGTGGGGGGAACAATGAGCAGTTCTTC. This translates into CASIRGGNNEQFF.